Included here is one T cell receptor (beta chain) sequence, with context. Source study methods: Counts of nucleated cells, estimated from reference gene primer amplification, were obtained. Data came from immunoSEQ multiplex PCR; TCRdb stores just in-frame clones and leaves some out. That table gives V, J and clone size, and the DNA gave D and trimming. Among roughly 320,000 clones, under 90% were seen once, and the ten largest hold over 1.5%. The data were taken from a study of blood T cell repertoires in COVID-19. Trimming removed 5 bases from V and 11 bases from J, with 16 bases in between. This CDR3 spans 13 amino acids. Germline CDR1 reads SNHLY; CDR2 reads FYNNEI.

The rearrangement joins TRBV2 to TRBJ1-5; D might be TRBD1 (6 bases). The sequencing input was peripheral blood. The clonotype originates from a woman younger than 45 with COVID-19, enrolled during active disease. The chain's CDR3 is CASSKPGVSAQHF. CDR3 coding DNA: TGTGCCAGCAGTAAACCAGGGGTCTCGGCCCAGCATTTT.